The clone carrying this TCR beta chain has only one observation. The source of the sample is a study of blood T cell repertoires in COVID-19. Using immunoSEQ multiplex PCR, the repertoire was profiled, and TCRdb retains in-frame clones only, with some absent. The sample carries a few hundred thousand clones, more than 75% recorded once. There are 14 residues in the CDR3. The V gene lost 0 bases and the J gene lost 7 bases, with 7 bases spanning the gap. Germline-derived CDR1 and CDR2 are LGHNA and YSLEER. This TCR was recovered from an older woman with COVID-19, enrolled during active disease. Sequenced material: peripheral blood. This chain uses TRBV4-3 with TRBJ1-6; D remains ambiguous. CDR3 DNA sequence: TGCGCCAGCAGCCAAGATTACGGGAATTCACCCCTCCACTTT. Amino acid sequence: CASSQDYGNSPLHF.